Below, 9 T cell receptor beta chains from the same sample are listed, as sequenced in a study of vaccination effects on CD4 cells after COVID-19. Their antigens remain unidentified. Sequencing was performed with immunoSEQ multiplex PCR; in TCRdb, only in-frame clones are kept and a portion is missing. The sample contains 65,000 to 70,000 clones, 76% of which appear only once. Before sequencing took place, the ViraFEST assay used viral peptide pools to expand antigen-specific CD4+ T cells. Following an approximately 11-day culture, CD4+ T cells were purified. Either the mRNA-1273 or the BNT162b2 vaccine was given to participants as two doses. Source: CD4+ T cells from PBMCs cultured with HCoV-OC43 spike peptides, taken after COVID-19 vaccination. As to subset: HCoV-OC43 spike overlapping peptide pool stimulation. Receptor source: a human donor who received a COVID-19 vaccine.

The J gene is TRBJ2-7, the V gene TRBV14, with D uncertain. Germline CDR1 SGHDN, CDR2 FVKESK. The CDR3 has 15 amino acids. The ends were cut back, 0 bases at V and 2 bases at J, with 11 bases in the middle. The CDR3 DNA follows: TGTGCCAGCAGCCAAGATCACGGGTCCGCCTACGAGCAGTACGTC. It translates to CASSQDHGSAYEQYV.

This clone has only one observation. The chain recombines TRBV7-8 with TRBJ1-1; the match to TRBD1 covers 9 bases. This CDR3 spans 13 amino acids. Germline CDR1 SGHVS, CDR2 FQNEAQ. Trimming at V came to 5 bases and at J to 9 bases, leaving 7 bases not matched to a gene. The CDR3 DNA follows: TGTGCCAGCAGCACACGGACAGGGGTGAAAGCTTTCTTT. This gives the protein CASSTRTGVKAFF.

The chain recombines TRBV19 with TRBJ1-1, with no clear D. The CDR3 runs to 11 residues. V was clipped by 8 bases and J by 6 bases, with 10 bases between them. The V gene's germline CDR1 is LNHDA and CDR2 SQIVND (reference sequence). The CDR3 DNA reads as TGTGCCAGTGAAGGACGGGCTGAAGCTTTCTTT. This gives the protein CASEGRAEAFF. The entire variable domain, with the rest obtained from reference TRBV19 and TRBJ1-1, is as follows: DGGITQSPKYLFRKEGQNVTLSCEQNLNHDAMYWYRQDPGQGLRLIYYSQIVNDFQKGDIAEGYSVSREKKESFPLTVTSAQKNPTAFYLCASEGRAEAFFGQGTRLTVV.

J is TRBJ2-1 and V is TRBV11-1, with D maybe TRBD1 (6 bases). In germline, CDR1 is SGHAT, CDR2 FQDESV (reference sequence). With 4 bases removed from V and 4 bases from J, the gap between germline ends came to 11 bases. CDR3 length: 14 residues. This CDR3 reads CASSSGQPYNEQFF. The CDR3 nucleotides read TGTGCCAGCAGCTCCGGACAGCCGTACAATGAGCAGTTCTTC.

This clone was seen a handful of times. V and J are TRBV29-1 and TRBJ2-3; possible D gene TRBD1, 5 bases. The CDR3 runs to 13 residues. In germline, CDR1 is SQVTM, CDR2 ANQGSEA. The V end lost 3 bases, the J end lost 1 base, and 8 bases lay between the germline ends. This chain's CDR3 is CSVEGPRTDTQYF. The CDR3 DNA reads TGCAGCGTTGAGGGGCCTCGCACAGATACGCAGTATTTT.

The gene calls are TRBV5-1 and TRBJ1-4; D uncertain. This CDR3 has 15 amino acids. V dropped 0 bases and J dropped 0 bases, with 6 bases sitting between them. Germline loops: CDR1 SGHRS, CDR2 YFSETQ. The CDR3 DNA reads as TGCGCCAGCAGCTTGGCCTTTACAACTAATGAAAAACTGTTTTTT. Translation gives CASSLAFTTNEKLFF.

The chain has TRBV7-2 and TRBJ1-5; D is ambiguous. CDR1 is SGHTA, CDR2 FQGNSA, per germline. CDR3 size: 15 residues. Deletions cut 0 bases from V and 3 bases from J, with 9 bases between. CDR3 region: CASSLAAGNNQPQHF. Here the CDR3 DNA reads TGTGCCAGCAGCTTAGCAGCTGGGAACAATCAGCCCCAGCATTTT.

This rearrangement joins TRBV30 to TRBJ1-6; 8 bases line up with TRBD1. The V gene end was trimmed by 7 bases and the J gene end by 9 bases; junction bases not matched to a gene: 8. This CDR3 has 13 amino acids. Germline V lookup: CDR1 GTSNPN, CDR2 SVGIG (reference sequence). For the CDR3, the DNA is TGTGCCTATTCGGGACAGGAATTTTCACCCCTCCACTTT. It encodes CAYSGQEFSPLHF. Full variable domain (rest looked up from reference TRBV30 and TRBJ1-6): SQTIHQWPATLVQPVGSPLSLECTVEGTSNPNLYWYRQAAGRGLQLLFYSVGIGQISSEVPQNLSASRPQDRQFILSSKKLLLSDSGFYLCAYSGQEFSPLHFGNGTRLTVT.

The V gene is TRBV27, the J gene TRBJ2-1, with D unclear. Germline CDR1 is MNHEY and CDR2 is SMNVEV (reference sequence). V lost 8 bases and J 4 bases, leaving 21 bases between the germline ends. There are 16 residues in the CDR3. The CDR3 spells CASYSQHYPSYNEQFF. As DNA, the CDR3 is TGTGCCAGCTACTCCCAGCACTACCCTTCTTACAATGAGCAGTTCTTC.